This is a list of T cell receptor beta chains from one sample in a study of regulatory T cells in long-lasting Graves disease. TCRdb redid the calling of the multiplex PCR reads with MiXCR, one entry per CDR3 protein. The sample consists of 300,000 to 350,000 distinct CDR3 sequences, around a fifth of them appearing once. Sequenced material: peripheral blood mononuclear cells (PBMCs), taken when the disease was refractory, from a patient treated with antithyroid drugs. The receptors were sampled from a female donor with Graves disease. Both conserved end residues are part of each CDR3. Fields, in order: clone size, D gene, CDR3 length, V gene, J gene, CDR3 DNA, CDR3 protein. The D gene is left open where the match is weak. Only some rows state a clone size, as once, few, many or a class for expanded clones.

-	-	13	TRBV12-3/TRBV12-4	TRBJ1-2	TGTGCCAGCAGCCCCCGGACGGACACGGAGGGGACCTTC	CASSPRTDTEGTF
many	TRBD1	14	TRBV6-1	TRBJ1-1	TGTGCCAGCAGGCTCACAGGGGATATCGCTGAAGCTTTCTTT	CASRLTGDIAEAFF
few	-	18	TRBV19	TRBJ1-5	TGTGCCAGTAGTTCGAGGGGGTTCGCAGACCATAGCAATCAGCCCCAGCATTTT	CASSSRGFADHSNQPQHF
many	-	15	TRBV12-3/TRBV12-4	TRBJ2-2	TGTGCCAGCACTCCCCTGGCGGTGAACACCGGGGAGCTGTTTTTT	CASTPLAVNTGELFF
many	-	14	TRBV20-1	TRBJ1-1	TGCAGTGCTAGAGATCTTCAGGGGTTCCCTGAAGCTTTCTTT	CSARDLQGFPEAFF
few	-	13	TRBV24-1	TRBJ1-2	TGTGCCACCAACTCGGGCTCGGGCTATGGCTACACCTTC	CATNSGSGYGYTF
-	-	13	TRBV28	TRBJ1-1	TGTGCCAGCAGTTTAGCACAGTCTTTCAAGACTTTCTTT	CASSLAQSFKTFF
many	-	15	TRBV7-2	TRBJ1-4	TGTGCCAGCAGCCCTGCAACAGGGTACAATGAAAAACTGTTTTTT	CASSPATGYNEKLFF
-	-	13	TRBV29-1	TRBJ2-3	TGCAGCGTTGGAGGAGGGTCCACAGATACGCAGTATTTT	CSVGGGSTDTQYF
many	-	15	TRBV14	TRBJ2-5	TGTGCCAGCAGCCAAGTTCGAGGGAACCAAGAGACCCAGTACTTC	CASSQVRGNQETQYF
-	TRBD1	16	TRBV25-1	TRBJ1-5	TGTGCCAGCCCGCCTAAGGACAGGGATAGCAATCAGCCCCAGCATTTT	CASPPKDRDSNQPQHF
few	TRBD1	16	TRBV16	TRBJ1-1	TGTGCCAGCAGCCAATCCCGGGACAGCTTGAACACTGAAGCTTTCTTT	CASSQSRDSLNTEAFF
once	TRBD1	17	TRBV9	TRBJ2-4	TGTGCCAGCAGCGCCCAGTGGGGACAGGGGGCGAAAAACATTCAGTACTTC	CASSAQWGQGAKNIQYF
many	-	13	TRBV28	TRBJ1-1	TGTGCCAGCAGTTTAGCGCGGACCGAAAAAGCTTTCTTT	CASSLARTEKAFF
many	-	13	TRBV12-3/TRBV12-4	TRBJ2-7	TGTGCCAGCAACCGGGGCCTCACCTACGAGCAGTACTTC	CASNRGLTYEQYF
many	-	17	TRBV24-1	TRBJ1-6	TGTGCCACCAGTGATTTGCTAAGGGACACGGATAATTCACCCCTCCACTTT	CATSDLLRDTDNSPLHF
many	-	11	TRBV29-1	TRBJ1-2	TGCAGCGTTGAAGAATTCGTGGGCTACACCTTC	CSVEEFVGYTF
few	TRBD1	19	TRBV7-9	TRBJ2-6	TGTGCCAGCAGCCCCCCTGGACAGGTGGCCCCGGGTAGGGCCAACGTCCTGACTTTC	CASSPPGQVAPGRANVLTF
many	TRBD1	14	TRBV7-2	TRBJ1-4	TGTGCCAGCAGCCTACGGACAGGACCGGAAAAACTGTTTTTT	CASSLRTGPEKLFF
many	-	14	TRBV11-2	TRBJ2-7	TGTGCCAGCACTCGAGCTCCCCGCTCCTACGAGCAGTACTTC	CASTRAPRSYEQYF
few	-	12	TRBV6-1	TRBJ2-4	TGTGCCAGCAGGGGCAGGGAGCACATTCAGTACTTC	CASRGREHIQYF
-	-	12	TRBV24-1	TRBJ2-1	TGTGCCACCAGCAGAGGGATGGGAGAGCAGTTCTTC	CATSRGMGEQFF
-	-	14	TRBV5-1	TRBJ2-7	TGCGCCAGCAGCTTGGGTGGAAATCGCTACGAGCAGTACTTC	CASSLGGNRYEQYF
-	TRBD1	15	TRBV6-1	TRBJ1-2	TGTGCCAGCAGTCTTCGACAGGGGGCTTACTATGGCTACACCTTC	CASSLRQGAYYGYTF
-	TRBD2	17	TRBV24-1	TRBJ2-1	TGTGCCACCAGTGATACTCTAGCGGGAGTGACCTACAATGAGCAGTTCTTC	CATSDTLAGVTYNEQFF
-	TRBD2	16	TRBV6-2/TRBV6-3	TRBJ2-5	TGTGCCAGCAGTTCTCTCGGGGGGGCCAACCAAGAGACCCAGTACTTC	CASSSLGGANQETQYF
many	-	16	TRBV6-1	TRBJ2-5	TGTGCCAGCAGTGAATGGGTGGTGGGTAGGCGGGAGACCCAGTACTTC	CASSEWVVGRRETQYF
-	-	16	TRBV4-3	TRBJ1-5	TGCGCCAGCAGCCAAGAAGTTGGGGGTAACAATCAGCCCCAGCATTTT	CASSQEVGGNNQPQHF
-	TRBD2	13	TRBV7-9	TRBJ2-1	TGTGCCAGCAGCGTAGCGGGGGGTAATGAGCAGTTCTTC	CASSVAGGNEQFF
-	TRBD2	16	TRBV28	TRBJ2-3	TGTGCCAGCAGCGGAGGGGCGGGAGGATTCGCAGATACGCAGTATTTT	CASSGGAGGFADTQYF
-	-	17	TRBV3-1	TRBJ2-7	TGTGCCAGCAGCCAAGCCTATTATCGAGACAGGAGCTACGAGCAGTACTTC	CASSQAYYRDRSYEQYF
few	TRBD1	13	TRBV20-1	TRBJ1-5	TGCAGTGCTCCAGGGGGTCCGGCGCAGCCCCAGCATTTT	CSAPGGPAQPQHF
-	-	15	TRBV19	TRBJ1-1	TGTGCCAGTAGTTGGGGAGGGGTTATGAACACTGAAGCTTTCTTT	CASSWGGVMNTEAFF
many	-	17	TRBV12-3/TRBV12-4	TRBJ1-4	TGTGCCAGCAGTTCTTGGGGATGGGCAGGGGCGGGAGAAAAACTGTTTTTT	CASSSWGWAGAGEKLFF
many	-	13	TRBV5-1	TRBJ2-5	TGCGCCAGCAGGGAAACAGTTCAAGAGACCCAGTACTTC	CASRETVQETQYF
many	TRBD1	15	TRBV20-1	TRBJ1-5	TGCAGTGCTAGACCGCGGACAGGGCTCAATCAGCCCCAGCATTTT	CSARPRTGLNQPQHF
many	-	15	TRBV11-2	TRBJ1-2	TGTGCCAGCAGCTTAGAGGGGGCTGTGGACTATGGCTACACCTTC	CASSLEGAVDYGYTF
many	TRBD1	14	TRBV12-3/TRBV12-4	TRBJ1-2	TGTGCCAGCAGCCAGGGACAGATTAACTATGGCTACACCTTC	CASSQGQINYGYTF
-	-	17	TRBV7-2	TRBJ1-5	TGTGCCAGCAGCTTAGGGGCGGGCCTTGGATCAAATCAGCCCCAGCATTTT	CASSLGAGLGSNQPQHF